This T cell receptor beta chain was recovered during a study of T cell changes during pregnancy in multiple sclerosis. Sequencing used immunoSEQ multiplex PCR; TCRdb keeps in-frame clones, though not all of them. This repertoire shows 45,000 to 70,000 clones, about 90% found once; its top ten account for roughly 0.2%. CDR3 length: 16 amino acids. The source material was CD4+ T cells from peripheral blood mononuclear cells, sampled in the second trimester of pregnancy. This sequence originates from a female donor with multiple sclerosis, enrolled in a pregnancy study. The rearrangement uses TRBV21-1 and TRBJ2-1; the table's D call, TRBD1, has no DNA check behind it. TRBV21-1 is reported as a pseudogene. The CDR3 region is CASIQRKLDRYNEQFF. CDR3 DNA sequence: TGTGCCAGCATCCAAAGGAAGCTAGACAGGTACAATGAGCAGTTCTTC.